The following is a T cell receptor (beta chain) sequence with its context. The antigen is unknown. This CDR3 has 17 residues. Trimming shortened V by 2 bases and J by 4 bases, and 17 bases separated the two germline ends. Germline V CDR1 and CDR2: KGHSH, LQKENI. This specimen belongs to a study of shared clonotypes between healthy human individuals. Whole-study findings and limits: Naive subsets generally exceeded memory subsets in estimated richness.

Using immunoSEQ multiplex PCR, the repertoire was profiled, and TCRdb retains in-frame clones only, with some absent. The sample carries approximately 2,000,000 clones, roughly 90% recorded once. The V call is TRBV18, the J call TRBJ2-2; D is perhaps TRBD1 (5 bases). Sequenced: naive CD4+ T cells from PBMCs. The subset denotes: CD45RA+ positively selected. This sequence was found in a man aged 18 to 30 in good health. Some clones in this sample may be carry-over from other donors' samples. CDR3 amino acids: CASSPESRGPSTGELFF. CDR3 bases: TGTGCCAGCTCACCAGAGTCTAGGGGTCCGAGCACCGGGGAGCTGTTTTTT.